This T cell receptor beta chain stems from a study of T cell responses to AZD1222 COVID-19 vaccine. Profiling relied on immunoSEQ multiplex PCR, and the TCRdb table lists in-frame clones only, not all of them. The sample records about 150,000 clones, around 88% being singletons. V gave up 2 bases and J gave up 7 bases; unmatched junction bases: 6. The CDR3 runs 16 residues. Germline CDR1 and CDR2: MNHEY and SVGEGT. The receptor was isolated from an adult in good health. J is TRBJ2-3 and V is TRBV6-2 or TRBV6-3; 13 bases are shared with TRBD2. The input for sequencing was peripheral blood, taken on day 0 of AZD1222 vaccination. In DNA, the CDR3 is TGTGCCAGCAGTTACCGTCGGGGACTAGCGGGGAATACGCAGTATTTT. It translates to CASSYRRGLAGNTQYF.